These T cell receptor beta chains were read from a single sample in a study of cytomegalovirus exposure and HLA in healthy donors. Method: immunoSEQ multiplex PCR; TCRdb's copy keeps in-frame clones and lacks some. Seen here are 110,000 or so clones, about 77% observed once, and the top ten hold less than 6%. Sequencing input: PBMCs. The origin of the receptors is a woman aged 30 to 39 in good health and CMV-seropositive. Both conserved end residues are part of each CDR3. A D gene is named only where the DNA matches it firmly. Clone size is stated in some rows and not others, as once, few, many or a class when expanded.

D gene,J gene,V gene,clone size,CDR3 protein,CDR3 DNA
NA,TRBJ1-2,TRBV7-3,few,CASSLYHLDSNYGYTF,TGTGCCAGCAGCTTATATCATTTGGACTCTAACTATGGCTACACCTTC
NA,TRBJ2-7,TRBV7-9,NA,CASSLWESYEQYF,TGTGCCAGCAGCCTTTGGGAGTCCTACGAGCAGTACTTC
TRBD1,TRBJ1-4,TRBV19,NA,CASHRGYSEKLFF,TGTGCCAGTCACAGGGGGTACAGTGAAAAACTGTTTTTT
NA,TRBJ2-3,TRBV29-1,NA,CSVLGIFTDTQYF,TGCAGCGTTTTGGGCATTTTCACAGATACGCAGTATTTT
NA,TRBJ2-7,TRBV9,NA,CASSVRAGGTYEQYF,TGTGCCAGCAGCGTTCGGGCCGGAGGCACCTACGAGCAGTACTTC
NA,TRBJ2-1,TRBV27,once,CASFKGGFGSEQFF,TGTGCCAGCTTCAAAGGGGGTTTTGGAAGTGAGCAGTTCTTC
TRBD1,TRBJ1-1,TRBV19,NA,CASSQGARTEAFF,TGTGCCAGTAGCCAGGGGGCTCGGACTGAAGCTTTCTTT
NA,TRBJ2-1,TRBV19,once,CATLARGNKQFF,TGTGCCACCCTCGCACGCGGGAATAAGCAGTTCTTC
NA,TRBJ2-7,TRBV19,NA,CASRRAAENEQYF,TGTGCCAGTCGGCGTGCGGCGGAAAACGAGCAGTACTTC
TRBD1,TRBJ2-3,TRBV2,once,CASSPQGTDTQYF,TGTGCCAGCAGTCCACAGGGGACAGATACGCAGTATTTT
TRBD2,TRBJ2-7,TRBV9,NA,CASSVGLASFEQYF,TGTGCCAGCAGCGTAGGACTAGCGAGCTTCGAGCAGTACTTC
NA,TRBJ1-4,TRBV4-1,NA,CASSQEGNGGGKLFF,TGCGCCAGCAGCCAAGAGGGCAATGGGGGCGGGAAACTGTTTTTT
NA,TRBJ1-1,TRBV15,NA,CATSRERGNTEAFF,TGTGCCACCAGCAGAGAAAGGGGGAACACTGAAGCTTTCTTT
TRBD1,TRBJ1-4,TRBV5-5,NA,CASSQGGEKLFF,TGTGCCAGCAGCCAGGGGGGTGAAAAACTGTTTTTT
NA,TRBJ1-2,TRBV7-9,few,CASSKIEGDYGYTF,TGTGCCAGCAGTAAAATAGAGGGGGACTATGGCTACACCTTC
NA,TRBJ2-7,TRBV27,NA,CASSPLLSSYEQYF,TGTGCCAGCAGTCCCCTTCTTAGTAGCTACGAGCAGTACTTC
NA,TRBJ1-2,TRBV20-1,NA,CSASPRGYTF,TGCAGTGCTAGCCCCCGGGGCTACACCTTC
NA,TRBJ2-2,TRBV9,few,CASTLSPTGELFF,TGTGCCAGCACCCTAAGCCCGACCGGGGAGCTGTTTTTT
NA,TRBJ2-7,TRBV10-3,NA,CAVAMPAEREKQYF,TGTGCCGTCGCAATGCCAGCGGAGCGTGAAAAGCAGTACTTC
TRBD1,TRBJ2-5,TRBV6-1,few,CASSVGTGTETQYF,TGTGCCAGCAGTGTAGGGACAGGGACGGAGACCCAGTACTTC
TRBD2,TRBJ2-5,TRBV5-1,NA,CASSLAPGGLETQYF,TGCGCCAGCAGCTTGGCCCCGGGGGGTTTGGAGACCCAGTACTTC
NA,TRBJ2-3,TRBV9,NA,CASSVRGNPDTQYF,TGTGCCAGCAGCGTTAGGGGGAACCCTGATACGCAGTATTTT
TRBD1,TRBJ2-5,TRBV5-4,NA,CASSLRDRRSPTPSQTQYF,TGTGCCAGCAGCCTCCGGGACAGGCGTTCTCCCACCCCAAGCCAGACCCAGTACTTC
NA,TRBJ1-2,TRBV2,NA,CASPEVEAYGYTF,TGTGCCAGCCCTGAGGTGGAAGCCTATGGCTACACCTTC
NA,TRBJ2-1,TRBV30,NA,CAWSSRWDSDSYNEQFF,TGTGCCTGGAGTTCTAGGTGGGACTCAGATTCCTACAATGAGCAGTTCTTC
TRBD1,TRBJ1-3,TRBV6-1,few,CASSARDRVGTIYF,TGTGCCAGCAGTGCCCGGGACAGGGTGGGGACCATATATTTT
TRBD2,TRBJ2-7,TRBV2,NA,CASSVLAGLTYEQYF,TGTGCCAGCAGTGTATTAGCGGGCTTAACCTACGAGCAGTACTTC
NA,TRBJ2-5,TRBV13,NA,CASSSTGFTDQETQYF,TGTGCCAGCAGCTCAACAGGGTTCACGGACCAAGAGACCCAGTACTTC
NA,TRBJ2-2,TRBV7-3,NA,CASSPGGSRTGELFF,TGTGCCAGCAGCCCCGGGGGTAGCCGGACCGGGGAGCTGTTTTTT
TRBD1,TRBJ1-6,TRBV11-2,NA,CASSFWDSGSYNSPLHF,TGTGCCAGCAGCTTTTGGGACAGTGGCTCCTATAATTCACCCCTCCACTTT
NA,TRBJ1-5,TRBV6-1,NA,CASRGAGGNQPQHF,TGTGCCAGCAGGGGGGCCGGGGGGAATCAGCCCCAGCATTTT
TRBD2,TRBJ2-7,TRBV5-4,few,CAITDLVGGGEQYF,TGTGCCATCACAGACCTTGTGGGGGGGGGAGAGCAGTACTTC
NA,TRBJ1-5,TRBV7-8,NA,CASSPGTLSNQPQHF,TGTGCCAGCAGCCCCGGGACACTAAGCAATCAGCCCCAGCATTTT
NA,TRBJ1-2,TRBV5-1,NA,CASSLETANYGYTF,TGCGCCAGCAGCTTGGAGACAGCCAACTATGGCTACACCTTC
TRBD1,TRBJ2-7,TRBV5-6,NA,CASRLGTGFYEQYF,TGTGCCAGCAGACTGGGGACAGGGTTCTACGAGCAGTACTTC
TRBD1,TRBJ1-4,TRBV6-5,NA,CASSWDRKMEKLFF,TGTGCCAGCAGCTGGGACAGAAAAATGGAAAAACTGTTTTTT
NA,TRBJ2-1,TRBV18,NA,CASSPMGGGYNEQFF,TGTGCCAGCTCACCAATGGGGGGTGGCTACAATGAGCAGTTCTTC
NA,TRBJ1-1,TRBV5-1,NA,CASSPSRGLDTEAFF,TGCGCCAGCAGCCCCTCGCGGGGGTTGGACACTGAAGCTTTCTTT
NA,TRBJ1-2,TRBV20-1,NA,CSATINYGYTF,TGCAGTGCTACAATTAACTATGGCTACACCTTC
NA,TRBJ1-2,TRBV5-6,once,CASSPWGLQAFNYGYTF,TGTGCCAGCAGCCCCTGGGGTCTACAGGCCTTCAACTATGGCTACACCTTC
NA,TRBJ2-1,TRBV4-1,few,CASSLSAYNEQFF,TGCGCCAGCAGCCTTAGCGCCTACAATGAGCAGTTCTTC
TRBD1,TRBJ2-5,TRBV7-9,NA,CAGKQGERETQYF,TGTGCCGGTAAACAGGGGGAGCGGGAGACCCAGTACTTC
NA,TRBJ1-2,TRBV19,NA,CASSIIQGGDGYTF,TGTGCCAGTAGTATAATACAAGGAGGTGATGGCTACACCTTC
TRBD1,TRBJ1-5,TRBV30,once,CAWILRAGTGDLSNQPQHF,TGTGCCTGGATTCTACGTGCCGGGACAGGCGACCTTAGCAATCAGCCCCAGCATTTT
NA,TRBJ1-1,TRBV5-1,NA,CASSGETEAFF,TGCGCCAGCTCGGGGGAGACTGAAGCTTTCTTT
TRBD1,TRBJ2-6,TRBV15,few,CATSRTGQGVIYTGANVLTF,TGTGCCACCAGCAGGACTGGACAGGGCGTTATTTATACTGGGGCCAACGTCCTGACTTTC